Listed below are T cell receptor beta chains from one sample, sequenced in a study of OX40 agonist ivuxolimab in advanced cancers. Assay: immunoSEQ multiplex PCR; the TCRdb copy retains only in-frame clones and omits some. The sample lists 45,000 to 65,000 clones, roughly three quarters occurring once. The source material was CD4+ or CD8+ T cells sorted from blood, sampled in a trial of the OX40 agonist ivuxolimab. Receptor source: an adult with an advanced solid tumor such as melanoma, head and neck, liver or kidney cancer. Both conserved end residues are part of each CDR3. A row's size may be missing; if present it is once, few, many or a size class.

V gene: TRBV6-5
clone size: -
CDR3 protein: CASSYSGAGGDYGYTF

V gene: TRBV7-2
clone size: -
CDR3 protein: CASSLYGEIGQPQHF

V gene: TRBV5-1
clone size: -
CDR3 protein: CASRVAQMNTEAFF

V gene: TRBV5-1
clone size: -
CDR3 protein: CASSLGSSGNTIYF

V gene: TRBV6-5
clone size: -
CDR3 protein: CASSLQGSYNEQFF

V gene: TRBV2
clone size: -
CDR3 protein: CASSEQDRGRGGYTF

V gene: TRBV20-1
clone size: -
CDR3 protein: CSHRQGETQYF

V gene: TRBV7-2
clone size: few
CDR3 protein: CASSGSYNSPLHF

V gene: TRBV5-1
clone size: -
CDR3 protein: CASSFTGPSGGNEQYF

V gene: TRBV10-2
clone size: -
CDR3 protein: CASSESRAQETQYF

V gene: TRBV5-5
clone size: -
CDR3 protein: CASSLGLAGYNEQFF

V gene: TRBV12-5
clone size: -
CDR3 protein: CASGLGLNTEAFF

V gene: TRBV14
clone size: -
CDR3 protein: CASSRQNYEQYF

V gene: TRBV5-1
clone size: -
CDR3 protein: CASSLAGVGDRVMSGANVLTF

V gene: TRBV5-1
clone size: -
CDR3 protein: CASSLAGYNYNEQFF

V gene: TRBV7-8
clone size: -
CDR3 protein: CASSLTGTGGTYEQYF

V gene: TRBV6-6
clone size: -
CDR3 protein: CASSYSEGLSYGYTF

V gene: TRBV15
clone size: -
CDR3 protein: CATSRDPGQGNIQYF

V gene: TRBV4-1
clone size: -
CDR3 protein: CASSREGQGLSRNTIYF

V gene: TRBV5-6
clone size: few
CDR3 protein: CASSLVTGWPITEAFF

V gene: TRBV19
clone size: -
CDR3 protein: CASSIDRGGGELFF

V gene: TRBV25-1
clone size: -
CDR3 protein: CASSELNRGYNEQFF

V gene: TRBV10-3
clone size: -
CDR3 protein: CAISENREGGYTF

V gene: TRBV7-2
clone size: -
CDR3 protein: CASSPEQASDTQYF

V gene: TRBV6-6
clone size: few
CDR3 protein: CASSQRTGNYGYTF

V gene: TRBV5-5
clone size: -
CDR3 protein: CASSLRAPNQPQHF

V gene: TRBV28
clone size: -
CDR3 protein: CASSWTGNSNQPQHF

V gene: TRBV13
clone size: -
CDR3 protein: CASSPMDRATEAFF

V gene: TRBV5-5
clone size: -
CDR3 protein: CASSSGLGSYNEQFF

V gene: TRBV13
clone size: -
CDR3 protein: CASSSSFTPTSGGPTDTQYF

V gene: TRBV7-2
clone size: -
CDR3 protein: CASSLAPQGAYEQYF

V gene: TRBV4-1
clone size: -
CDR3 protein: CASSQESDTFLSYEQYF

V gene: TRBV5-4
clone size: -
CDR3 protein: CASSFGGGRWGGVNTQYF

V gene: TRBV11-2
clone size: -
CDR3 protein: CASSATGGEYGYTF

V gene: TRBV6-5
clone size: -
CDR3 protein: CASSDRTGGEQYF

V gene: TRBV30
clone size: -
CDR3 protein: CAWSVRLAGLTGELFF

V gene: TRBV6-5
clone size: -
CDR3 protein: CASSYDRGNSPLHF

V gene: TRBV30
clone size: -
CDR3 protein: CAWSRVEGYTF

V gene: TRBV6-6
clone size: -
CDR3 protein: CASSYGVPPGEQYF

V gene: TRBV28
clone size: -
CDR3 protein: CASGIARGQVTNNEQFF

V gene: TRBV5-1
clone size: -
CDR3 protein: CASSLEDPSYEQYF

V gene: TRBV7-8
clone size: once
CDR3 protein: CASSSRQPNTEAFF